The 21 T cell receptor beta chains reported below all come from one sample, sequenced in a study of OX40 agonist ivuxolimab in advanced cancers. The library was generated by the immunoSEQ multiplex PCR assay. The table comes from immuneACCESS by way of TCRdb, which keeps in-frame sequences with V and J called. Part of the clones is missing from these tables; in studies checked, under half for an unresolved V gene and the rest for unknown reasons. The sample records 76,000 or so clones, about nine tenths of which are singletons. The ten largest make up around 0.8% of the sample. This specimen consisted of CD4+ or CD8+ T cells sorted from blood, obtained in a trial of the OX40 agonist ivuxolimab. These receptors were obtained from an adult with an advanced solid tumor such as melanoma, head and neck, liver or kidney cancer.

The CDR3 bases are TGTGCCAGTAGTGCTATGGACGAGACGGGGAGGGGTGGCTACACCTTC. As protein: CASSAMDETGRGGYTF. The chain uses TRBV19 and TRBJ1-2; TRBD1 might be the D (5 bases). The CDR3 has 16 amino acids. The germline CDR1 and CDR2 sequences are LNHDA and SQIVND (reference sequence). V dropped 5 bases and J dropped 7 bases, with 23 bases sitting between them.

This sequence joins TRBV10-1 and TRBJ2-7; 7 bases line up with TRBD2. V was pared by 7 bases and J by 2 bases, with 11 bases of the junction left unmatched. Germline V lookup: CDR1 WNHNN, CDR2 SYGVQD (reference sequence). The CDR3 is 15 residues long. The CDR3 is CASIPGASGPYEQYF. For the CDR3, the DNA is TGCGCCAGCATCCCTGGGGCTAGCGGCCCCTACGAGCAGTACTTC.

The CDR3 is CASSSTGGNRYTF. The CDR3 DNA is TGTGCCAGTAGTTCCACAGGGGGCAATCGCTACACCTTC. The chain combines TRBV19 with TRBJ1-2; 9 nucleotides match TRBD1. The CDR3 totals 13 residues. After removal of 5 bases from V and 9 bases from J, the junction contained 7 bases not matched to a gene. CDR1 is LNHDA and CDR2 is SQIVND in the germline V gene (reference sequence).

The V gene is TRBV18, the J gene TRBJ1-2; D is ambiguous. Between the trimmed V and J ends, which lost 3 bases and 2 bases, there was a span of 7 bases. The CDR3 is made up of 13 amino acids. Germline CDR1 reads KGHSH; CDR2 reads LQKENI. The CDR3, as DNA: TGTGCCAGCTCACCGGCCAAGAACTATGGCTACACCTTC. Protein: CASSPAKNYGYTF.

The chain employs TRBV15 and TRBJ1-6; D is undetermined. CDR1 is LNHNV and CDR2 is YYDKDF in the germline V gene (reference sequence). The CDR3 extends over 14 amino acids. V was cut by 5 bases and J by 5 bases, with 10 bases left in between. The CDR3 DNA reads TGTGCCACCAGCGGAGGACCGAATAATTCACCCCTCCACTTT. The encoded protein is CATSGGPNNSPLHF.

This chain links TRBV11-2 with TRBJ1-5; 8 bases fit TRBD1. CDR1 is SGHAT, CDR2 FQNNGV, per germline. This CDR3 is built from 14 residues. Trimming removed 5 bases from V and 3 bases from J; junction bases left unmatched: 3. The CDR3 nucleotides read TGTGCCAGCAGCACGGGACAGGCCAATCAGCCCCAGCATTTT. Protein: CASSTGQANQPQHF.

This chain uses TRBV6-5 with TRBJ1-5; 8 bases are a match to TRBD1. Germline V gene data show CDR1 as MNHEY and CDR2 as SVGAGI. The CDR3 length is 12 residues. V gave up 8 bases and J gave up 6 bases; unmatched junction bases: 3. CDR3 nucleotide sequence: TGTGCCAGCTGCAGGGGGCTTCAGCCCCAGCATTTT. Amino acid sequence: CASCRGLQPQHF.

The count of this clone is one. V and J are TRBV2 and TRBJ2-3; D may be TRBD2 (6 bases). The CDR3 has 14 amino acids. Germline CDR1 SNHLY, CDR2 FYNNEI. Between the trimmed V and J ends, which lost 8 bases and 6 bases, there was a span of 18 bases. The CDR3 DNA reads as TGTGCCAGCGTTTCGGAGCGGGTAGCTGATACGCAGTATTTT. It is translated as CASVSERVADTQYF.

The chain carries TRBV27 and TRBJ1-5, with 7 bases aligning to TRBD1. CDR3 length equals 16 residues. The ends lost 2 bases at V and 4 bases at J; junction bases unmatched: 8. Germline values: CDR1 MNHEY, CDR2 SMNVEV (reference sequence). The CDR3 spells CASSLQSTGPNQPQHF. The CDR3 coding sequence is TGTGCCAGCAGTTTACAATCGACAGGGCCAAATCAGCCCCAGCATTTT.

This chain links TRBV4-3 with TRBJ1-5; TRBD1 might be the D (5 bases). Trimming took off 0 bases at V and 7 bases at J, with 10 bases between the two ends. Germline lookup yields CDR1 LGHNA and CDR2 YSLEER. CDR3 length: 14 amino acids. The CDR3 coding sequence is TGCGCCAGCAGCCAAGATTCCAGGGCCCAGCCCCAGCATTTT. It is translated as CASSQDSRAQPQHF.

This chain uses TRBV7-9 with TRBJ1-1; TRBD1 matches 8 bases. Germline V gene data show CDR1 as SEHNR and CDR2 as FQNEAQ (reference sequence). V lost 3 bases, J lost 3 bases, and 12 bases stayed unmatched. CDR3 length equals 17 residues. CDR3 in DNA: TGTGCCAGCAGCTTCGCCAGGCCAGGGGGCCAACACACTGAAGCTTTCTTT. Translating it yields CASSFARPGGQHTEAFF.

The genes are TRBV4-2 and TRBJ1-6; 7 bases align to TRBD1. CDR1 and CDR2 (germline): LGHNA, YNFKEQ. CDR3 length: 14 amino acids. J was trimmed by 8 bases and V by 4 bases; bases with no gene match: 5. The CDR3 nucleotides are TGTGCCAGCAGCCTCGACAGGGATCATTCACCCCTCCACTTT. Its translation is CASSLDRDHSPLHF.

The chain links TRBV6-5 to TRBJ1-6; D gene unclear. CDR3 length equals 15 residues. V dropped 7 bases and J dropped 0 bases, with 10 bases sitting between them. Germline V lookup: CDR1 MNHEY, CDR2 SVGAGI. The CDR3 region has the DNA TGTGCCAGCACTAAGGCAAGCTCCTATAATTCACCCCTCCACTTT. Its protein is CASTKASSYNSPLHF.

The genes are TRBV28 and TRBJ1-2; 7 bases are shared with TRBD1. The CDR3 covers 15 residues. The V and J ends lost 7 bases and 4 bases, in that order; junction bases with no gene match: 12. Germline V gives CDR1 MDHEN, CDR2 SYDVKM. The CDR3 here is CASTLGTATAYGYTF. The DNA of the CDR3 is TGTGCCAGCACCCTAGGGACAGCCACGGCCTATGGCTACACCTTC.

The chain uses TRBV7-3 and TRBJ2-2; a possible D gene is TRBD2 (6 bases). Trimming removed 0 bases at V and 4 bases at J, with 21 bases between. Germline CDR1 and CDR2: SGHTA and FQGTGA. This CDR3 has 19 amino acids. CDR3 in amino acids: CASSLTPWGVFEGTGELFF. The DNA for the CDR3 is TGTGCCAGCAGCTTAACTCCCTGGGGGGTCTTCGAAGGCACCGGGGAGCTGTTTTTT.

The gene calls are TRBV5-1 and TRBJ1-5; a weak D match, TRBD1 (5 bases). This CDR3 comprises 13 residues. In germline, CDR1 is SGHRS, CDR2 YFSETQ. Trimming removed 4 bases at V and 6 bases at J, with 11 bases between. The CDR3 protein is CASSLDQGQPQHF. CDR3 bases: TGCGCCAGCAGCCTTGATCAGGGTCAGCCCCAGCATTTT.

This chain connects TRBV27 to TRBJ2-1; weak D call: TRBD1 (5 bases). Germline V CDR1 and CDR2: MNHEY, SMNVEV (reference sequence). The CDR3 runs 12 residues. Trimming pared 3 bases from V and 9 bases from J, leaving 9 bases between. CDR3 in DNA: TGTGCCAGCAGTTTCTTAAGGGGTGAGCAGTTCTTC. Amino acid sequence: CASSFLRGEQFF.

The chain is built from TRBV7-6 and TRBJ2-7; possibly TRBD1 for D (6 bases). From germline, CDR1 is SGHVS and CDR2 FNYEAQ. The CDR3 contains 16 residues. Between the trimmed V and J ends, which lost 5 bases and 2 bases, there was a span of 19 bases. As DNA, the CDR3 is TGTGCCAGCAGCGGGGACGGTTGGACAGAGACCTACGAGCAGTACTTC. It yields the protein CASSGDGWTETYEQYF.

In its sample, this clone was seen once. V and J are TRBV6-6 and TRBJ1-2; D is perhaps TRBD1 (6 bases). V lost 4 bases to trimming and J lost 2 bases, with 11 bases between them. This CDR3 comprises 14 residues. Germline assignment: CDR1 MNHNY and CDR2 SVGAGI (reference sequence). The CDR3 nucleotides read TGTGCCAGCAGTTCTGTAACAGGGAACTATGGCTACACCTTC. It yields the protein CASSSVTGNYGYTF.

The chain has TRBV6-1 and TRBJ1-4, with D possibly matching TRBD1 (6 bases). The CDR3 has 13 amino acids. V lost 2 bases, J lost 8 bases, and 9 bases lay in between. The germline gives CDR1 MNHNS, CDR2 SASEGT. CDR3 nucleotide sequence: TGTGCCAGCAGTGAACAAGGGACAGAAAAACTGTTTTTT. Translating it yields CASSEQGTEKLFF.

The chain joins TRBV7-2 to TRBJ1-2; D call uncertain. The CDR3 contains 14 residues. Germline V gene data show CDR1 as SGHTA and CDR2 as FQGNSA. V was shortened by 1 base and J by 0 bases, with 6 bases between the two germline ends. The chain's CDR3 is CASSLDGPNYGYTF. CDR3 nucleotide sequence: TGTGCCAGCAGCTTAGACGGACCTAACTATGGCTACACCTTC.